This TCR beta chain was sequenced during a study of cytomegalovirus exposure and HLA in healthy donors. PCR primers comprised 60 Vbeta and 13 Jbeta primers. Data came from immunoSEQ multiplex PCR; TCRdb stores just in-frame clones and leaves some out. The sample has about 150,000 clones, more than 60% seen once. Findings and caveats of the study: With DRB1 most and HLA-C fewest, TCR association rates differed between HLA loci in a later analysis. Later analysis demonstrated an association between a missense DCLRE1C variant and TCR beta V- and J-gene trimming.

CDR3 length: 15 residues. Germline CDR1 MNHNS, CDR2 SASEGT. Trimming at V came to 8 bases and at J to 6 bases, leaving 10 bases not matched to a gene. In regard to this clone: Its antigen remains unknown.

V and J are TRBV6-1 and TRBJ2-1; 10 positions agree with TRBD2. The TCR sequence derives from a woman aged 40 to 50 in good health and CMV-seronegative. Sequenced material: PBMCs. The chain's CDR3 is CASENLAGVSNEQFF. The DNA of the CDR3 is TGTGCCAGCGAAAACCTAGCGGGAGTTAGCAATGAGCAGTTCTTC.